The subject of this entry is one T cell receptor (beta chain). Its antigen is not identified. The record originates from a study of T-cell memory formation after mild COVID-19. For the study at large: Clustering of TCRs was largely donor specific.

Deletions cut 5 bases from V and 7 bases from J, with 16 bases between. The CDR3 is made up of 14 amino acids. Looked up from germline, CDR1 is SGHRS and CDR2 is YFSETQ. Using its own MiXCR run on the 5' RACE reads, TCRdb lists one record per CDR3 protein. The data hold 210,000 or so distinct CDR3 sequences, with 27% observed a single time. Study findings and constraints: Largely, contracting CD4+ clones fell within CM and EM, and contracting CD8+ clones within EMRA.

The V gene is TRBV5-1, the J gene TRBJ2-1, with D tentatively TRBD2 (6 bases). This TCR derives from an adult woman who had mild COVID-19 (a few samples of this study predate the infection). Cell type and time point are not known. Source material: PBMCs or a T cell subset sorted from them (not recorded which). This CDR3 is CASSSMHGGNEQFF. The CDR3 DNA follows: TGCGCCAGCAGTTCCATGCATGGGGGGAATGAGCAGTTCTTC.